The 6 T cell receptor beta chains below come from one sample, sequenced in a study of blood T cell repertoires in COVID-19. This table comes from immunoSEQ multiplex PCR, and its TCRdb copy is limited to in-frame clones, with some not included. The sample has about 360,000 clones; more than 75% are singletons. The specimen sequenced was PBMCs or T cells enriched from blood (not recorded which). The receptors derive from a man between 40 and 49 years old in a cohort exposed to, infected with or recovered from COVID-19 (not recorded which).

This clone was found once. The chain uses TRBV6-5 and TRBJ1-3; D is possibly TRBD1 (6 bases). The CDR3 sequence is 12 residues long. Germline values: CDR1 MNHEY, CDR2 SVGAGI. Trimming removed 6 bases from V and 8 bases from J, with 11 bases in between. The CDR3 DNA reads TGTGCCAGCAGACTACAGGGTTACACCATATATTTT. Amino acids: CASRLQGYTIYF.

J is TRBJ2-3 and V is TRBV28; no definite D call. The germline V and J ends were trimmed by 6 bases and 0 bases, with 4 bases remaining between them. Germline V gene sequence: CDR1 MDHEN, CDR2 SYDVKM. This CDR3 has 12 amino acids. This chain's CDR3 is CASRESTDTQYF. The CDR3 nucleotides read TGTGCCAGCAGGGAGAGCACAGATACGCAGTATTTT.

The genes are TRBV5-1 and TRBJ2-1; 7 nucleotides line up with TRBD1. In germline, CDR1 is SGHRS, CDR2 YFSETQ. The CDR3 runs to 15 residues. Germline trimming cut 2 bases from V and 2 bases from J; bases unmatched to any gene: 4. DNA of the CDR3: TGCGCCAGCAGCTTTTTTCAGGGGGCCTACAATGAGCAGTTCTTC. It yields the protein CASSFFQGAYNEQFF.

The chain links TRBV6-5 to TRBJ2-5; TRBD1 aligns across 7 bases. The V segment lost 6 bases and the J segment 1 base; nucleotides outside the gene matches: 2. Germline V CDR1 and CDR2: MNHEY, SVGAGI. This CDR3 has 13 residues. The CDR3 coding sequence is TGTGCCAGCAGATGGACAGGCCAAGAGACCCAGTACTTC. Translated, it gives CASRWTGQETQYF.

This clone was detected a few times. Other DNA sequences in the sample encode the same CDR3. The chain uses TRBV2 and TRBJ1-1; a possible D gene is TRBD1 (5 bases). Germline V CDR1 and CDR2: SNHLY, FYNNEI. This CDR3 spans 14 amino acids. Deletions cut 6 bases from V and 2 bases from J, with 13 bases between. CDR3 in DNA: TGTGCCAGCAGGACCCGGGGGGGTAACACTGAAGCTTTCTTT. The encoded protein is CASRTRGGNTEAFF.

This rearrangement joins TRBV19 to TRBJ2-7, with TRBD2 identical over 14 bases. This CDR3 is 17 amino acids long. Trimming cost V 2 bases and J 4 bases; bases outside gene matches: 7. Germline V CDR1 and CDR2: LNHDA, SQIVND (reference sequence). CDR3 sequence reads: CASSITPGTSGSYEQYF. The CDR3 DNA reads TGTGCCAGTAGTATAACACCCGGGACTAGCGGGAGTTACGAGCAGTACTTC.